Shown below are 20 T cell receptor beta chains from a single sample sequenced in a study of cytomegalovirus exposure and HLA in healthy donors. Primers: 60 Vbeta forward and 13 Jbeta reverse. Clones were read by immunoSEQ multiplex PCR, and TCRdb kept only the in-frame ones, dropping some. Among over 150,000 clones, 87% were seen once, and the ten largest hold over 0.8%. Sequences were obtained from PBMCs. These receptors were taken from a woman in her twenties or thirties in good health and CMV-seronegative.

The chain combines TRBV7-2 with TRBJ2-7; TRBD2 agrees at 8 bases. Losses at the gene ends were 5 bases for V and 2 bases for J; bases not matched to a gene: 14. Germline CDR1 reads SGHTA; CDR2 reads FQGNSA. The CDR3 sequence is 17 residues long. The CDR3 spells CASSSPPGTRGTYEQYF. DNA of the CDR3: TGTGCCAGCAGCAGCCCCCCCGGGACTAGAGGTACCTACGAGCAGTACTTC. The whole variable domain, filled in from reference TRBV7-2 and TRBJ2-7, reads GAGVSQSPSNKVTEKGKDVELRCDPISGHTALYWYRQSLGQGLEFLIYFQGNSAPDKSGLPSDRFSAERTGGSVSTLTIQRTQQEDSAVYLCASSSPPGTRGTYEQYFGPGTRLTVT.

The DNA of the CDR3 is TGCGCCAGCAGCCAAGAAATTAGTCAGAACACTGAAGCTTTCTTT. It encodes CASSQEISQNTEAFF. The V call is TRBV4-3, the J call TRBJ1-1; D remains unclear. Per germline, CDR1 LGHNA and CDR2 YSLEER. Trimming took 0 bases from V and 1 from J, leaving 9 bases between them. This CDR3 is built from 15 residues.

J is TRBJ2-7 and V is TRBV4-1, with D possibly being TRBD1 (6 bases). The germline V gene has CDR1 MGHRA and CDR2 YSYEKL. The V gene lost 8 bases and the J gene lost 3 bases, with 14 bases spanning the gap. This CDR3 is built from 13 residues. DNA of the CDR3: TGCGCCAGCTCTTATCCAGGGGACTACGAGCAGTACTTC. It yields the protein CASSYPGDYEQYF.

DNA for the CDR3: TGTGCCATCAGTGACGGCGGACAGGGGGGCACCTATGGCTACACCTTC. As protein: CAISDGGQGGTYGYTF. This rearrangement joins TRBV10-3 to TRBJ1-2, with 10 bases identical to TRBD1. Trimming removed 3 bases from V and 4 bases from J; junction bases left unmatched: 8. The CDR3 runs to 16 residues. The germline CDR1 and CDR2 sequences are ENHRY and SYGVKD.

The chain recombines TRBV5-6 with TRBJ1-2; 7 bases fit TRBD1. J gave up 8 bases and V 2 bases, and 6 bases lay outside the gene matches. The V gene's germline CDR1 is SGHDT and CDR2 YYEEEE. The CDR3 spans 13 residues. CDR3 nucleotide sequence: TGTGCCAGCAGCTTAGACACAGGGGACGGCTACACCTTC. This translates into CASSLDTGDGYTF.

The chain employs TRBV19 and TRBJ1-4; 9 bases line up with TRBD1. Trimming cost V 10 bases and J 5 bases; bases outside gene matches: 8. There are 14 residues in the CDR3. The germline CDR1 and CDR2 sequences are LNHDA and SQIVND (reference sequence). CDR3 in amino acids: CATNDRGLNEKLFF. The CDR3 DNA reads as TGTGCCACCAACGACAGGGGGTTGAATGAAAAACTGTTTTTT.

This chain links TRBV5-1 with TRBJ1-2; D is unclear. Looked up from germline, CDR1 is SGHRS and CDR2 is YFSETQ. The CDR3 is 12 residues long. Trimming cost V 3 bases and J 14 bases, with 17 bases left between them. This CDR3 reads CASSWGAGFLTF. For the CDR3, the DNA is TGCGCCAGCAGCTGGGGTGCGGGTTTTTTGACCTTC.

The rearrangement uses TRBV29-1 and TRBJ1-1; no clear D gene. Trimming shortened V by 8 bases and J by 5 bases, and 18 bases separated the two germline ends. CDR1 SQVTM and CDR2 ANQGSEA come from the germline V gene. CDR3 length: 13 amino acids. CDR3 sequence reads: CSPQRLGKTEAFF. The DNA for the CDR3 is TGCAGCCCTCAGAGGCTCGGGAAGACTGAAGCTTTCTTT.

The chain employs TRBV14 and TRBJ1-2; possibly TRBD1 for D (5 bases). V lost 1 base, J lost 8 bases, and 17 bases lay in between. This CDR3 is 15 amino acids long. The germline CDR1 and CDR2 sequences are SGHDN and FVKESK. CDR3 protein: CASSQVLGGIRGYTF. Written as DNA, the CDR3 is TGTGCCAGCAGCCAAGTATTGGGGGGAATTCGGGGCTACACCTTC. Full variable domain (remainder filled in from reference TRBV14 and TRBJ1-2): EAGVTQFPSHSVIEKGQTVTLRCDPISGHDNLYWYRRVMGKEIKFLLHFVKESKQDESGMPNNRFLAERTGGTYSTLKVQPAELEDSGVYFCASSQVLGGIRGYTFGSGTRLTVV.

This chain uses TRBV28 with TRBJ2-1, with D possibly matching TRBD2 (6 bases). The CDR3 runs 16 residues. The germline V gene encodes CDR1 MDHEN and CDR2 SYDVKM. With 7 bases removed from V and 0 bases from J, the gap between germline ends came to 16 bases. The CDR3: CASNRSGGSSYNEQFF. The CDR3 coding sequence is TGTGCCAGCAACCGTAGCGGAGGCAGCTCCTACAATGAGCAGTTCTTC.

V usage is TRBV19 and J usage is TRBJ2-5, with 9 bases lining up with TRBD2. The CDR3 length is 16 residues. The V and J ends lost 5 bases and 1 base, in that order; junction bases with no gene match: 8. Germline CDR1 reads LNHDA; CDR2 reads SQIVND (reference sequence). The CDR3 loop is CASSGLAGSRQETQYF. The CDR3 DNA reads TGTGCCAGTAGTGGGCTAGCGGGGAGCCGCCAAGAGACCCAGTACTTC.

The chain recombines TRBV9 with TRBJ2-5, with TRBD2 matching 15 bases. This CDR3 contains 19 residues. Germline V gene lookup returns CDR1 SGDLS and CDR2 YYNGEE. V trimming: 4 bases; J trimming: 5 bases; junction bases outside the gene matches: 15. The CDR3 nucleotides are TGTGCCAGCAGCCGGACCGGGACTAGCGGGAGGCCAAGAGGGGAGACCCAGTACTTC. Translated: CASSRTGTSGRPRGETQYF. Full variable domain (outside the CDR3, taken from reference TRBV9 and TRBJ2-5): DSGVTQTPKHLITATGQRVTLRCSPRSGDLSVYWYQQSLDQGLQFLIQYYNGEERAKGNILERFSAQQFPDLHSELNLSSLELGDSALYFCASSRTGTSGRPRGETQYFGPGTRLLVL.

The genes are TRBV28 and TRBJ2-7; TRBD1 agrees at 10 bases. The V and J ends lost 3 bases and 5 bases, in that order; junction bases with no gene match: 1. Germline loops: CDR1 MDHEN, CDR2 SYDVKM. There are 13 residues in the CDR3. DNA for the CDR3: TGTGCCAGCAGTTTGGGGACAGGGGACGAGCAGTACTTC. This codes for CASSLGTGDEQYF.

The chain has TRBV9 and TRBJ2-6, with 8 bases lining up with TRBD2. Per germline, CDR1 SGDLS and CDR2 YYNGEE. The V gene end was trimmed by 3 bases and the J gene end by 0 bases; junction bases not matched to a gene: 2. The length of the CDR3 is 16 residues. The DNA for the CDR3 is TGTGCCAGCAGCGCCACTAGCGGCTCTGGGGCCAACGTCCTGACTTTC. Its protein product is CASSATSGSGANVLTF.

V gene TRBV18 combines with J gene TRBJ1-5; D unclear. The ends were cut back, 4 bases at V and 5 bases at J, with 12 bases in the middle. This CDR3 spans 14 amino acids. Germline V CDR1 and CDR2: KGHSH, LQKENI. DNA of the CDR3: TGTGCCAGCTCACAGTACGGGAATGATCAGCCCCAGCATTTT. Its translation is CASSQYGNDQPQHF.

This clone was detected only a few times. The J gene is TRBJ1-1, the V gene TRBV5-1; D is perhaps TRBD1 (6 bases). V lost 4 bases and J lost 0, with 13 bases in between. The CDR3 spans 15 residues. Germline loops: CDR1 SGHRS, CDR2 YFSETQ. The chain's CDR3 is CASSGPTGLNTEAFF. The CDR3 DNA follows: TGCGCCAGCAGCGGTCCGACAGGCCTGAACACTGAAGCTTTCTTT.

The chain is built from TRBV6-5 and TRBJ1-3; D uncertain. The CDR3 sequence is 13 residues long. Trimming removed 7 bases at V and 5 bases at J, with 12 bases between. Germline V gene lookup returns CDR1 MNHEY and CDR2 SVGAGI. The CDR3 DNA reads as TGTGCCAGCACGGCGGATATGAGAAACACCATATATTTT. Protein: CASTADMRNTIYF.

V gene TRBV12-5 combines with J gene TRBJ2-7; possibly TRBD1 for D (7 bases). The CDR3 totals 14 residues. Germline lookup yields CDR1 LGHNT and CDR2 FRNRAP. V was clipped by 1 base and J by 3 bases, with 10 bases between them. The CDR3 DNA is TGTGCTAGTGGTTTGGGACAGGGAGGCTACGAGCAGTACTTC. Amino acid sequence: CASGLGQGGYEQYF.

V is TRBV19 and J is TRBJ1-5, with 7 bases identical to TRBD1. V lost 6 bases and J lost 3; bases outside the gene matches: 5. Per the germline V gene, CDR1 is LNHDA and CDR2 is SQIVND (reference sequence). The CDR3 runs 14 residues. DNA for the CDR3: TGTGCCAGTAGGAAACAGGGGAACAATCAGCCCCAGCATTTT. It translates to CASRKQGNNQPQHF.

This chain connects TRBV5-5 to TRBJ2-2; 10 bases map to TRBD2. With 3 bases clipped from V and 4 bases from J, the junction kept 9 bases outside the gene matches. The CDR3 contains 17 residues. Germline loops: CDR1 SGHKS, CDR2 YYEKEE (reference sequence). CDR3 DNA: TGTGCCAGCAGCTCCGAGCGGGGGGGCTGGGGCACCGGGGAGCTGTTTTTT. This translates into CASSSERGGWGTGELFF.